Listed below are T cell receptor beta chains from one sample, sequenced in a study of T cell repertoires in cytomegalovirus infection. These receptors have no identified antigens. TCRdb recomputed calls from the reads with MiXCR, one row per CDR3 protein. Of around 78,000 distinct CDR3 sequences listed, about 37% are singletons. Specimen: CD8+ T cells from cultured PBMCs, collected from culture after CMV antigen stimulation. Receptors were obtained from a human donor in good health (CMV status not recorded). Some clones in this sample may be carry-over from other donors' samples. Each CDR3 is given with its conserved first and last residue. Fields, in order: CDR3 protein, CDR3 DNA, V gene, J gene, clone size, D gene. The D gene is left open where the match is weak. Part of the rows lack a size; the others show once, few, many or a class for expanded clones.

CASSVDGRRYTEAFF	TGTGCCAGCAGCGTAGATGGCAGGAGGTACACTGAAGCTTTCTTT	TRBV9	TRBJ1-1	-	-
CASSQLAGGQETQYF	TGTGCCAGCAGTCAACTAGCGGGGGGGCAGGAGACCCAGTACTTC	TRBV5-4	TRBJ2-5	once	TRBD2
CASSLGDGESNEQFF	TGTGCCAGCAGCTTAGGGGATGGGGAAAGCAATGAGCAGTTCTTC	TRBV7-8	TRBJ2-1	few	-
CASNEEGGAGNQPQHF	TGTGCCAGCAATGAGGAAGGGGGCGCCGGGAATCAGCCCCAGCATTTT	TRBV12-3/TRBV12-4	TRBJ1-5	-	TRBD1
CATSDRKGPGANVLTF	TGTGCCACCAGTGACCGAAAGGGCCCTGGGGCCAACGTCCTGACTTTC	TRBV24-1	TRBJ2-6	few	-
CASSRPGDPTSYEQYF	TGTGCCAGCAGCCGTCCCGGGGACCCCACCTCCTACGAGCAGTACTTC	TRBV12-3/TRBV12-4	TRBJ2-7	medium-sized	-
CASSIGGGTGYTF	TGTGCCAGCAGCATAGGCGGGGGTACTGGCTACACCTTC	TRBV7-6	TRBJ1-2	-	-
CASSLRTGGPTGELFF	TGTGCCAGCAGTTTACGGACGGGGGGGCCCACCGGGGAGCTGTTTTTT	TRBV12-3/TRBV12-4	TRBJ2-2	-	TRBD2
CASSDPDQGQGRDTDTQYF	TGTGCCAGCAGTGATCCCGACCAAGGGCAGGGGAGGGACACAGATACGCAGTATTTT	TRBV25-1	TRBJ2-3	once	-
CASSEKGAAFTGELFF	TGCGCCAGCAGCGAGAAGGGGGCAGCGTTCACCGGGGAGCTGTTTTTT	TRBV4-1	TRBJ2-2	few	TRBD1
CASSYSSGGADTGELFF	TGCGCCAGCAGCTATTCTAGCGGGGGGGCTGACACCGGGGAGCTGTTTTTT	TRBV5-1	TRBJ2-2	-	TRBD2
CATNQPGLYHTEAFF	TGTGCCACCAACCAACCGGGACTTTACCACACTGAAGCTTTCTTT	TRBV6-5	TRBJ1-1	-	-
CASSQDSSNQPQHF	TGCGCCAGCAGCCAAGATTCCTCCAATCAGCCCCAGCATTTT	TRBV4-1	TRBJ1-5	few	-
CASSYGGLAEEYQETQYF	TGTGCCAGCAGTTACGGGGGGCTAGCGGAAGAGTACCAAGAGACCCAGTACTTC	TRBV6-6	TRBJ2-5	-	-
CASSQDHGWGRNTIYF	TGCGCCAGCAGCCAAGATCACGGCTGGGGTCGAAACACCATATATTTT	TRBV4-1	TRBJ1-3	-	-
CAISSGTAVMSQYF	TGTGCCATCTCTTCCGGGACAGCTGTCATGTCCCAGTACTTC	TRBV10-3	TRBJ2-5	-	TRBD1
CSAFGGLAGYNEQFF	TGCAGTGCTTTTGGGGGACTAGCGGGATACAATGAGCAGTTCTTC	TRBV20-1	TRBJ2-1	-	TRBD2
CASSPRALRGTGLTDTQYF	TGTGCCAGCAGTCCAAGGGCGCTAAGGGGGACAGGGCTTACAGATACGCAGTATTTT	TRBV12-3/TRBV12-4	TRBJ2-3	-	TRBD1
CASRKAGGEGYEQYF	TGTGCCAGCCGAAAGGCGGGAGGCGAGGGCTACGAGCAGTACTTC	TRBV27	TRBJ2-7	once	TRBD2
CASSYPGGSSYEQYF	TGTGCCAGCAGCTACCCCGGGGGAAGCTCCTACGAGCAGTACTTC	TRBV7-2	TRBJ2-7	many	-
CASSLSSGEPTDTQYF	TGTGCCAGCAGTTTATCTAGCGGGGAGCCCACAGATACGCAGTATTTT	TRBV27	TRBJ2-3	-	TRBD2
CASSPNPYEQYF	TGTGCCAGCAGCCCCAATCCCTACGAGCAGTACTTC	TRBV7-9	TRBJ2-7	once	-
CASSLGPQETQYF	TGTGCCAGCAGCTTAGGTCCTCAAGAGACCCAGTACTTC	TRBV7-6	TRBJ2-5	-	-
CASSQGQGSNEQYF	TGTGCCAGCAGCCAGGGACAGGGATCCAACGAGCAGTACTTC	TRBV4-2	TRBJ2-7	many	TRBD1
CASSLVSYNEQFF	TGTGCCAGCAGCTTGGTATCCTACAATGAGCAGTTCTTC	TRBV5-6	TRBJ2-1	few	-
CASSDSGLSYEQYF	TGTGCCAGCAGCGACTCTGGACTTTCCTACGAGCAGTACTTC	TRBV7-4	TRBJ2-7	few	-
CASSLKVPIGAYSNQPQHF	TGCGCCAGCAGCCTTAAGGTACCTATTGGTGCCTATAGCAATCAGCCCCAGCATTTT	TRBV4-1	TRBJ1-5	few	-
CASSYAGQPYEQYF	TGTGCCAGCAGTTATGCCGGACAACCCTACGAGCAGTACTTC	TRBV27	TRBJ2-7	-	-
CAGGDRLNYGYTF	TGTGCCGGAGGAGACAGGCTTAACTATGGCTACACCTTC	TRBV7-2	TRBJ1-2	-	-
CASTGTSGGPTDTQYF	TGTGCCAGCACCGGGACTAGCGGGGGGCCCACAGATACGCAGTATTTT	TRBV5-4	TRBJ2-3	-	TRBD2
CASSPSGGTYQETQYF	TGTGCCAGCAGCCCTAGCGGGGGGACGTACCAAGAGACCCAGTACTTC	TRBV7-2	TRBJ2-5	few	TRBD2
CASSYPDEQYF	TGTGCCAGCAGTTACCCAGACGAGCAGTACTTC	TRBV6-2/TRBV6-3	TRBJ2-7	-	-
CASSQRWTNYGYTF	TGTGCCAGCAGCCAGCGGTGGACTAACTATGGCTACACCTTC	TRBV3-1	TRBJ1-2	-	-
CASSTPPVGLWVTDTQYF	TGTGCCAGCAGCACGCCCCCCGTAGGCCTCTGGGTCACAGATACGCAGTATTTT	TRBV7-2	TRBJ2-3	-	-
CASSLVAGGPSSETQYF	TGTGCCAGCAGCTTAGTGGCGGGGGGGCCGTCTTCAGAGACCCAGTACTTC	TRBV7-2	TRBJ2-5	-	TRBD2
CASSALAGLAGVPYSDEQFF	TGCGCCAGCAGCGCTCTCGCCGGACTAGCGGGGGTCCCTTACTCCGATGAGCAGTTCTTC	TRBV5-1	TRBJ2-1	once	TRBD2
CSARLVYNEQFF	TGCAGTGCTAGACTAGTCTACAATGAGCAGTTCTTC	TRBV20-1	TRBJ2-1	-	-
CASSQMDRGGGYTF	TGTGCCAGCAGCCAGATGGACAGGGGAGGTGGCTACACCTTC	TRBV7-9	TRBJ1-2	-	TRBD1
CASSPGLVVYEQYF	TGTGCCAGCAGCCCGGGACTAGTGGTTTACGAGCAGTACTTC	TRBV28	TRBJ2-7	-	TRBD2
CASSSYVPGQGGLNGYTF	TGTGCCAGCAGCTCCTACGTCCCGGGACAGGGAGGTCTTAATGGCTACACCTTC	TRBV12-3/TRBV12-4	TRBJ1-2	-	TRBD1
CASSLGLAGTDTQYF	TGTGCCAGCAGCCTGGGACTAGCGGGCACAGATACGCAGTATTTT	TRBV7-2	TRBJ2-3	many	TRBD2
CASRPSDRSYNEQFF	TGTGCCAGCAGACCCTCGGACCGAAGTTACAATGAGCAGTTCTTC	TRBV6-5	TRBJ2-1	few	-
CASSLSVLADYTGELFF	TGCGCCAGCAGCTTGTCCGTACTAGCGGACTACACCGGGGAGCTGTTTTTT	TRBV5-1	TRBJ2-2	few	TRBD2
CASSLEGYELGNEQFF	TGTGCCAGCAGCTTAGAAGGCTATGAATTGGGCAATGAGCAGTTCTTC	TRBV7-6	TRBJ2-1	-	-
CASSIRLAGGFNEQFF	TGTGCCAGCAGCATCCGACTAGCGGGGGGTTTCAATGAGCAGTTCTTC	TRBV11-2	TRBJ2-1	-	TRBD2
CASTTGSGYEQYF	TGTGCCAGCACTACTGGTAGCGGCTACGAGCAGTACTTC	TRBV6-2/TRBV6-3	TRBJ2-7	-	-
CASSWSGQGTLANTGELFF	TGTGCCAGCAGTTGGTCGGGACAGGGGACCCTCGCGAACACCGGGGAGCTGTTTTTT	TRBV6-2/TRBV6-3	TRBJ2-2	-	TRBD1
CASSFGFGTARRDGRASQFF	TGTGCCAGCAGCTTTGGATTCGGGACAGCCCGCCGAGATGGAAGGGCCTCGCAGTTCTTC	TRBV5-5	TRBJ2-1	-	TRBD1
CSARATPGPAQETQYF	TGCAGTGCTAGAGCCACCCCGGGGCCCGCCCAAGAGACCCAGTACTTC	TRBV20-1	TRBJ2-5	once	-
CASSWGDSEVDEQFF	TGTGCCAGCAGCTGGGGGGACTCCGAGGTGGATGAGCAGTTCTTC	TRBV7-4	TRBJ2-1	once	-
CASSSEPGLAGRWAQYF	TGTGCCAGCAGTTCAGAACCGGGACTAGCGGGGAGGTGGGCCCAGTACTTC	TRBV7-2	TRBJ2-5	few	TRBD2
CASRTGEARLGNEKLFF	TGTGCCAGTAGAACAGGGGAGGCTCGCCTCGGGAATGAAAAACTGTTTTTT	TRBV19	TRBJ1-4	-	TRBD1